Presented here are 16 T cell receptor beta chains from one specimen sequenced in a study of T-cell reconstitution after alpha-beta-depleted transplantation in children. Unique molecular identifiers were incorporated into the prepared TCRbeta library. TCRdb passed the PCR reads through MiXCR, listing each CDR3 protein once. The sample carries 380,000 or so distinct CDR3 sequences, approximately 12% recorded once. Source: PBMCs, taken from the stem cell graft. The receptors originated from a human donor who donated a stem cell graft to a child with Fanconi anemia.

A few counts support this clonotype. The V call is TRBV15, the J call TRBJ1-1; 8 bases align to TRBD1. V dropped 5 bases and J dropped 1; count of bases not matched to a gene: 6. The germline gives CDR1 LNHNV, CDR2 YYDKDF (reference sequence). CDR3 length: 15 residues. The CDR3: CATSEQGAGNTEAFF. DNA of the CDR3: TGTGCCACCAGCGAGCAGGGGGCGGGGAACACTGAAGCTTTCTTT.

The chain links TRBV12-3 or TRBV12-4 to TRBJ1-2; D ambiguous. CDR3 size: 16 residues. Trimming took 4 bases from V and 3 from J, leaving 18 bases between them. The CDR3 here is CASSSSSVLDYYGYTF. The CDR3 DNA is TGTGCCAGCAGTTCCTCATCCGTTCTCGACTACTATGGCTACACCTTC.

V is TRBV30 and J is TRBJ2-5; D may be TRBD1 or TRBD2 (5 bases each). V dropped 0 bases and J dropped 7 bases, with 21 bases sitting between them. CDR1 and CDR2 (germline): GTSNPN, SVGIG (reference sequence). The CDR3 is 16 amino acids. This CDR3 is CAWSVLVGLKEGTQYF. The DNA for the CDR3 is TGTGCCTGGAGTGTACTGGTGGGGCTTAAAGAGGGGACCCAGTACTTC.

In its sample, this clonotype was seen many times. The chain couples TRBV29-1 to TRBJ1-1; the D gene is possibly TRBD1 (6 bases). CDR1 and CDR2 from the germline V gene are SQVTM and ANQGSEA. The CDR3 is made up of 14 amino acids. Between the trimmed V and J ends, which lost 2 bases and 3 bases, there was a span of 13 bases. The CDR3 loop reads CSVEWYQGYTEAFF. The CDR3 coding sequence is TGCAGCGTTGAATGGTATCAGGGGTACACTGAAGCTTTCTTT.

Many counts were recorded for this clonotype. The rearrangement joins TRBV6-2 or TRBV6-3 to TRBJ2-2; D not resolved. Germline V gene sequence: CDR1 MNHEY, CDR2 SVGEGT. The CDR3 extends over 13 amino acids. V was clipped by 5 bases and J by 8 bases, with 12 bases between them. CDR3: CASSNTLGGELFF. In DNA form, the CDR3 reads TGTGCCAGCAGTAACACCTTGGGGGGGGAGCTGTTTTTT.

The V and J genes are TRBV7-9 and TRBJ2-7; maybe TRBD2 (5 bases). CDR3 length: 13 residues. The germline V gene encodes CDR1 SEHNR and CDR2 FQNEAQ (reference sequence). V dropped 5 bases and J dropped 6 bases, with 14 bases sitting between them. DNA for the CDR3: TGTGCCAGCAGCCAACTAGGACGAGGCGAGCAGTACGTC. It codes for CASSQLGRGEQYV.

In this sample, this clonotype turned up a few times. The V and J genes are TRBV12-3 or TRBV12-4 and TRBJ2-1, with D uncertain. This CDR3 contains 16 residues. Trimming pared 6 bases from V and 0 bases from J, leaving 15 bases between. The chain's CDR3 is CASSPARRLSYNEQFF. The CDR3 region has the DNA TGTGCCAGCAGCCCCGCCCGTCGGCTCTCCTACAATGAGCAGTTCTTC.

The chain has TRBV29-1 and TRBJ1-4; TRBD1 might be the D (6 bases). The CDR3 is 14 amino acids. Trimming pared 1 base from V and 6 bases from J, leaving 12 bases between. Germline CDR1 SQVTM, CDR2 ANQGSEA. The DNA for the CDR3 is TGCAGCGTTGAAGTAAGGGCAGGGGATGAAAAACTGTTTTTT. This codes for CSVEVRAGDEKLFF.

This clonotype came up many times. The chain recombines TRBV25-1 with TRBJ2-1; maybe TRBD2 (6 bases). There are 12 residues in the CDR3. The V end was cut by 8 bases, the J end by 8 bases, with 13 bases between. Germline CDR1 reads MGHDK; CDR2 reads SYGVNS. The chain's CDR3 is CASGTPTDEQFF. The CDR3 DNA sequence: TGTGCCAGCGGGACTCCTACCGATGAGCAGTTCTTC.

This clonotype was recorded many times. The rearrangement uses TRBV7-6 and TRBJ1-1; 9 bases align to TRBD1. Per the germline V gene, CDR1 is SGHVS and CDR2 is FNYEAQ. The CDR3 has 14 amino acids. Trimming cost V 6 bases and J 0 bases; bases outside gene matches: 2. The CDR3 loop is CASSRTGVNTEAFF. The CDR3 region has the DNA TGTGCCAGCAGTCGGACAGGGGTGAACACTGAAGCTTTCTTT. Supplemented by reference TRBV7-6 and TRBJ1-1, the full variable domain reads GAGVSQSPRYKVTKRGQDVALRCDPISGHVSLYWYRQALGQGPEFLTYFNYEAQQDKSGLPNDRFSAERPEGSISTLTIQRTEQRDSAMYRCASSRTGVNTEAFFGQGTRLTVV.

In its sample, this clonotype was seen many times. The rearrangement uses TRBV9 and TRBJ2-1; D could derive from TRBD1 or TRBD2 (6 bases each). Germline V CDR1 and CDR2: SGDLS, YYNGEE. This CDR3 has 15 amino acids. V gave up 4 bases and J gave up 0 bases, with 11 bases separating them. CDR3 amino acids: CASSSGGLSYNEQFF. As DNA, the CDR3 is TGTGCCAGCAGCTCTGGGGGGCTCTCCTACAATGAGCAGTTCTTC.

This clonotype was seen a handful of times. The chain is built from TRBV30 and TRBJ2-3; a weak D match, TRBD2 (6 bases). V lost 5 bases to trimming and J lost 11 bases, with 17 bases between them. Germline-derived CDR1 and CDR2 are GTSNPN and SVGIG (reference sequence). This CDR3 contains 12 residues. The CDR3 DNA is TGTGCCTGGGGCAAGAGACTAGTCGGGCAGTATTTT. Protein: CAWGKRLVGQYF.

J is TRBJ2-1 and V is TRBV7-2, with TRBD1 matching 8 bases. V lost 2 bases, J lost 6 bases, and 12 bases stayed unmatched. CDR1 SGHTA and CDR2 FQGNSA come from the germline V gene. The CDR3 runs to 17 residues. Here the CDR3 DNA reads TGTGCCAGCAGCTTAATGCGCAGGGGGCTATCGGGCAATGAGCAGTTCTTC. Translation: CASSLMRRGLSGNEQFF.

This chain joins TRBV11-3 and TRBJ2-1; a weak D match, TRBD1 (6 bases). The germline V gene encodes CDR1 SGHNT and CDR2 YENEEA. Trimming shortened V by 0 bases and J by 8 bases, and 8 bases separated the two germline ends. The CDR3 has 13 residues. The CDR3 region is CASSLERGYEQFF. Written as DNA, the CDR3 is TGTGCCAGCAGCTTAGAAAGGGGGTATGAGCAGTTCTTC.

This clonotype was seen only a few times. The chain carries TRBV29-1 and TRBJ1-1; 7 bases match TRBD1. Trimming took 3 bases from V and 11 from J; bases not matched to a gene: 6. The CDR3 runs to 11 residues. Looked up from germline, CDR1 is SQVTM and CDR2 is ANQGSEA. The CDR3 DNA is TGCAGCGTTGACCTGGAGACAGGGGCTTTCTTT. Its protein product is CSVDLETGAFF.

In regard to this clonotype: A much larger clonotype is one base distant, so this may be a read error. The CDR3, as DNA: TGTGCCAGCAGTTTAGGGGAGAACGCTGAAGCTTTCTTT. This encodes CASSLGENAEAFF. The chain uses TRBV12-3 or TRBV12-4 and TRBJ1-1; D not resolved. CDR3 length equals 13 residues.